This T cell receptor (beta chain) was captured by sequencing in a study of blood T cell repertoires in COVID-19. Study-level information: In each case, the material was cDNA or gDNA derived from T cells, B-cell-depleted T cells, or PBMCs.

Profiling relied on immunoSEQ multiplex PCR, and the TCRdb table lists in-frame clones only, not all of them. This table has roughly 250,000 clones, approximately 86% appearing once. Germline CDR1 SGHTA, CDR2 FQGNSA. The CDR3 contains 15 residues. J gave up 6 bases and V 2 bases, and 7 bases lay outside the gene matches. The gene calls are TRBV7-2 and TRBJ2-3, with 8 bases that match TRBD2. This TCR was recovered from a human donor with COVID-19, enrolled during active disease. The donor label of this sample is uncertain. Specimen: peripheral blood. CDR3: CASSLWTSLGDTQYF. The CDR3 DNA reads as TGTGCCAGCAGCTTATGGACTAGCCTAGGGGATACGCAGTATTTT.